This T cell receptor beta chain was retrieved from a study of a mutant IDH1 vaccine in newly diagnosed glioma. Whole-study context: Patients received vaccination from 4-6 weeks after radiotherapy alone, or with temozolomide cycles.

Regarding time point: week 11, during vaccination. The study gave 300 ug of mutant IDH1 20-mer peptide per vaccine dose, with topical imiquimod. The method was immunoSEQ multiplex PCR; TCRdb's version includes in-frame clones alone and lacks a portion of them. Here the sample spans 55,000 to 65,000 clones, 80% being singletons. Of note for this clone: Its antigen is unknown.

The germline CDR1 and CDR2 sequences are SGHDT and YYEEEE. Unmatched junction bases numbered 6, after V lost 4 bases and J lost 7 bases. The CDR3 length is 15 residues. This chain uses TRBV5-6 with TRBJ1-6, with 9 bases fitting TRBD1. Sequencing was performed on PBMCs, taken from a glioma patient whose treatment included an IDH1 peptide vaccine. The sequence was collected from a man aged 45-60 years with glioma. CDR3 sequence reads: CASSGDRAANSPLHF. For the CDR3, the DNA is TGTGCCAGCAGCGGGGACAGGGCTGCCAATTCACCCCTCCACTTT.